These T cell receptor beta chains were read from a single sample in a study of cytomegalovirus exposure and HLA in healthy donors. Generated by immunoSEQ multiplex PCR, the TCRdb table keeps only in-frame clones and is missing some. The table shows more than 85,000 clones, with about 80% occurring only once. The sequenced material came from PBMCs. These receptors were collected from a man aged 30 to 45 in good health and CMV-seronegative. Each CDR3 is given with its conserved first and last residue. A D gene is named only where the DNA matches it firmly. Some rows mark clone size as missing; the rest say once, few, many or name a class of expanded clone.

CDR3: CATTSRPRGTGELFF
DNA: TGTGCCACCACTTCTCGACCCCGGGGCACCGGGGAGCTGTTTTTT
J: TRBJ2-2
D: .
size: .
V: TRBV25-1

CDR3: CASSRLEPQHF
DNA: TGTGCCAGCTCACGCTTAGAGCCCCAGCATTTT
J: TRBJ1-5
D: .
size: .
V: TRBV18

CDR3: CAWSRTGLYYEQYF
DNA: TGTGCCTGGAGTCGGACAGGGCTTTACTACGAGCAGTACTTC
J: TRBJ2-7
D: TRBD1
size: .
V: TRBV30

CDR3: CASSVGQLSNQPQHF
DNA: TGTGCCAGCTCAGTAGGACAGCTTAGCAATCAGCCCCAGCATTTT
J: TRBJ1-5
D: .
size: .
V: TRBV18

CDR3: CASSLGTGIDYEQYF
DNA: TGCGCCAGCAGCTTGGGGACAGGGATCGACTACGAGCAGTACTTC
J: TRBJ2-7
D: TRBD1
size: .
V: TRBV5-1

CDR3: CSVERGGNTEAFF
DNA: TGCAGCGTTGAGCGGGGGGGGAACACTGAAGCTTTCTTT
J: TRBJ1-1
D: .
size: .
V: TRBV29-1

CDR3: CASPQGGLATDTQYF
DNA: TGTGCCAGCCCCCAGGGGGGACTAGCCACAGATACGCAGTATTTT
J: TRBJ2-3
D: TRBD2
size: few
V: TRBV2

CDR3: CASRTSGTQETQYF
DNA: TGTGCCAGTAGGACTAGCGGGACTCAAGAGACCCAGTACTTC
J: TRBJ2-5
D: TRBD2
size: .
V: TRBV19

CDR3: CASFPLGTGADTQYF
DNA: TGTGCCAGCTTCCCTTTGGGGACAGGGGCAGATACGCAGTATTTT
J: TRBJ2-3
D: TRBD1
size: .
V: TRBV2

CDR3: CASSPPGTATNEQFF
DNA: TGCGCCAGCAGCCCCCCCGGGACAGCAACAAATGAGCAGTTCTTC
J: TRBJ2-1
D: TRBD1
size: few
V: TRBV5-1

CDR3: CASSSWTGGTEAFF
DNA: TGTGCCAGCAGCTCCTGGACAGGGGGCACTGAAGCTTTCTTT
J: TRBJ1-1
D: TRBD1
size: .
V: TRBV5-4

CDR3: CASRGGRGNYGYTF
DNA: TGTGCCAGCAGGGGTGGTCGGGGGAACTATGGCTACACCTTC
J: TRBJ1-2
D: .
size: .
V: TRBV6-5

CDR3: CASPGQGYGYTF
DNA: TGTGCCAGCCCAGGACAGGGTTATGGCTACACCTTC
J: TRBJ1-2
D: TRBD1
size: .
V: TRBV9

CDR3: CSVELELNTEAFF
DNA: TGCAGCGTTGAACTTGAACTTAACACTGAAGCTTTCTTT
J: TRBJ1-1
D: .
size: .
V: TRBV29-1

CDR3: CASSLGGTNNEQFF
DNA: TGTGCCAGCAGCTTAGGCGGGACCAACAATGAGCAGTTCTTC
J: TRBJ2-1
D: .
size: few
V: TRBV11-1

CDR3: CAWITRGRSIRVNQPQHF
DNA: TGTGCCTGGATCACGCGGGGACGTTCGATACGGGTTAATCAGCCCCAGCATTTT
J: TRBJ1-5
D: .
size: .
V: TRBV30

CDR3: CASSGSRDNKDGNTIYF
DNA: TGTGCCAGCAGTGGATCCCGGGACAACAAAGATGGAAACACCATATATTTT
J: TRBJ1-3
D: .
size: once
V: TRBV25-1

CDR3: CASKATALSGNTIYF
DNA: TGTGCCAGTAAAGCTACAGCCCTCTCTGGAAACACCATATATTTT
J: TRBJ1-3
D: .
size: .
V: TRBV19

CDR3: CASSDSSGSTYEQYF
DNA: TGCGCCAGCAGTGATTCGAGCGGGAGTACTTACGAGCAGTACTTC
J: TRBJ2-7
D: TRBD2
size: .
V: TRBV10-2

CDR3: CASSHPTMSHNEQFF
DNA: TGTGCCAGCAGCCACCCGACAATGTCCCACAATGAGCAGTTCTTC
J: TRBJ2-1
D: .
size: medium-sized
V: TRBV6-1

CDR3: CASSYEGDFSYEQYF
DNA: TGTGCCAGCAGTTACGAAGGGGACTTCTCCTACGAGCAGTACTTC
J: TRBJ2-7
D: .
size: .
V: TRBV6-5

CDR3: CASSFLDRDYEQYF
DNA: TGTGCCAGCAGCTTCCTCGACAGGGACTACGAGCAGTACTTC
J: TRBJ2-7
D: TRBD1
size: .
V: TRBV5-6

CDR3: CASSLTGIPGELFF
DNA: TGTGCCAGCAGCCTCACAGGTATTCCCGGGGAGCTGTTTTTT
J: TRBJ2-2
D: .
size: .
V: TRBV5-4

CDR3: CASRRTGGTGELFF
DNA: TGTGCCAGCAGACGCACAGGGGGCACCGGGGAGCTGTTTTTT
J: TRBJ2-2
D: TRBD1
size: few
V: TRBV6-5

CDR3: CASSLREFGELFF
DNA: TGTGCCAGCAGCCTACGGGAGTTCGGGGAGCTGTTTTTT
J: TRBJ2-2
D: .
size: few
V: TRBV11-3

CDR3: CASSGTLSSYEQYF
DNA: TGTGCCAGTTCCGGGACTCTTAGCTCCTACGAGCAGTACTTC
J: TRBJ2-7
D: .
size: .
V: TRBV19

CDR3: CASSLNVGLEAFF
DNA: TGTGCCAGCAGCTTAAACGTGGGACTTGAAGCTTTCTTT
J: TRBJ1-1
D: .
size: .
V: TRBV5-4

CDR3: CASSVGAGDTEQFF
DNA: TGTGCCAGCAGTGTAGGAGCGGGAGATACTGAGCAGTTCTTC
J: TRBJ2-1
D: TRBD2
size: few
V: TRBV6-1

CDR3: CASSRSGGGRAAFF
DNA: TGTGCCAGCAGTCGCTCCGGGGGGGGGAGAGCGGCTTTCTTT
J: TRBJ1-1
D: .
size: .
V: TRBV2

CDR3: CASSLAPGETQYF
DNA: TGTGCCAGCAGCTTAGCGCCCGGAGAGACCCAGTACTTC
J: TRBJ2-5
D: .
size: .
V: TRBV7-2

CDR3: CASSSASGTEQFF
DNA: TGTGCCAGCAGCTCGGCAAGCGGGACCGAGCAGTTCTTC
J: TRBJ2-1
D: TRBD2
size: .
V: TRBV7-7